The 14 T cell receptor beta chains reported below all come from one sample, sequenced in a study of regulatory T cells in long-lasting Graves disease. The time point: persistent/refractory GD, antithyroid drugs over 5 years with positive TRAb. RNA isolated from PBMCs was used to make the TCR library. CDR3-region Arm-PCR and iRepertoire HTBI primers produced the TCR beta libraries. TCRdb re-called the multiplex PCR reads with MiXCR, one entry per CDR3 protein. The sample shows roughly 430,000 distinct CDR3 sequences, over 20% of them seen only once. The sample in question was peripheral blood mononuclear cells (PBMCs), obtained when the disease was refractory, from a patient treated with antithyroid drugs. These receptors came from a female donor with Graves disease.

There are many counts of this clonotype. V gene TRBV12-3 or TRBV12-4 combines with J gene TRBJ1-1; tentative D call: TRBD1 (5 bases). The CDR3 is 15 residues long. V shed 5 bases and J shed 1 base, with 14 bases lying between them. CDR3 amino acids: CASSLSTAGNTEAFF. CDR3 DNA sequence: TGTGCCAGCAGTCTATCGACAGCAGGGAACACTGAAGCTTTCTTT.

On this clonotype: A much more abundant neighbour one base away suggests this may be a read error. The chain employs TRBV28 and TRBJ1-5; D possibly corresponds to TRBD1 (5 bases). The V gene's germline CDR1 is MDHEN and CDR2 SYDVKM. CDR3 length: 15 amino acids. The CDR3 sequence is CASSPDTPANQPPHF. The DNA of the CDR3 is TGTGCCAGCAGTCCGGACACCCCGGCGAATCAGCCCCCGCATTTT.

This clonotype has at least ten counts. The rearrangement links TRBV11-2 to TRBJ1-2; no definite D call. The CDR3 contains 13 residues. Between the trimmed V and J ends, which lost 2 bases and 4 bases, there was a span of 8 bases. Germline assignment: CDR1 SGHAT and CDR2 FQNNGV. The CDR3 spells CASSLQRAYGYTF. The CDR3 region has the DNA TGTGCCAGCAGCTTACAGAGAGCCTATGGCTACACCTTC. The full variable domain, in which reference TRBV11-2 and TRBJ1-2 provide the parts outside the CDR3, is EAGVAQSPRYKIIEKRQSVAFWCNPISGHATLYWYQQILGQGPKLLIQFQNNGVVDDSQLPKDRFSAERLKGVDSTLKIQPAKLEDSAVYLCASSLQRAYGYTFGSGTRLTVV.

This chain connects TRBV27 to TRBJ2-7; no reliable D call. The CDR3 has 13 residues. Trimming took off 6 bases at V and 5 bases at J, with 14 bases between the two ends. Per germline, CDR1 MNHEY and CDR2 SMNVEV (reference sequence). CDR3 protein: CASRLGMSHEQYF. The CDR3 DNA follows: TGTGCCAGCAGGCTGGGAATGTCCCACGAGCAGTACTTC.

This clonotype was recorded a few times. This chain uses TRBV19 with TRBJ1-2; D gene ambiguous. Germline CDR1 reads LNHDA; CDR2 reads SQIVND (reference sequence). The CDR3 has 16 amino acids. The V gene lost 3 bases and the J gene lost 0 bases, with 14 bases spanning the gap. The CDR3 sequence is CASSINWLRANYGYTF. In nucleotides, the CDR3 is TGTGCCAGTAGTATCAATTGGTTGAGGGCTAACTATGGCTACACCTTC.

This clonotype was seen ten or more times. The chain joins TRBV7-8 to TRBJ1-2; D uncertain. Trimming left V 2 bases short and J 0 bases short, with 16 bases between. Germline CDR1 and CDR2: SGHVS and FQNEAQ. The CDR3 totals 17 residues. For the CDR3, the DNA is TGTGCCAGCAGCTTAATGGGTCGCGGAGAAGCTAACTATGGCTACACCTTC. Translating gives CASSLMGRGEANYGYTF. The variable domain in full, completed from reference TRBV7-8 and TRBJ1-2, reads GAGVSQSPRYKVAKRGQDVALRCDPISGHVSLFWYQQALGQGPEFLTYFQNEAQLDKSGLPSDRFFAERPEGSVSTLKIQRTQQEDSAVYLCASSLMGRGEANYGYTFGSGTRLTVV.

As for this clonotype: A much larger clone sits a single nucleotide away, making a read error possible. The genes are TRBV2 and TRBJ1-3, with 10 bases lining up with TRBD1. From germline, CDR1 is SNHLY and CDR2 FYNNEI. This CDR3 region has 14 residues. In DNA, the CDR3 is TGTGCCAGCAGTTGGGACAGGGGTGGAAGCACCATATATTTT. Amino acid sequence: CASSWDRGGSTIYF.

This clonotype was detected ten times or more. The chain couples TRBV28 to TRBJ1-5; possible D gene TRBD1, 6 bases. This CDR3 region has 15 residues. Trimming cost V 6 bases and J 6 bases, with 18 bases left between them. Germline V lookup: CDR1 MDHEN, CDR2 SYDVKM. This chain's CDR3 is CASRTPGARGQPQHF. In nucleotides, the CDR3 is TGTGCCAGCAGAACCCCCGGGGCCAGGGGTCAGCCCCAGCATTTT.

This sequence joins TRBV27 and TRBJ2-6; D is uncertain. Germline assignment: CDR1 MNHEY and CDR2 SMNVEV (reference sequence). The CDR3 is made up of 16 amino acids. V gave up 4 bases and J gave up 2 bases, with 12 bases separating them. The CDR3 loop reads CASSSFGKAGANVLTF. CDR3 DNA: TGTGCCAGCAGTTCCTTTGGTAAGGCTGGGGCCAACGTCCTGACTTTC.

This clonotype was observed at least ten times. This chain's CDR3 is CASSYSASPPQSNNYGYTF. In DNA form, the CDR3 reads TGTGCCAGCAGTTACTCAGCTTCTCCCCCACAGAGCAATAACTATGGCTACACCTTC. The chain joins TRBV6-5 to TRBJ1-2; D remains unclear. V was cut by 0 bases and J by 1 base, with 21 bases left in between. Germline CDR1 reads MNHEY; CDR2 reads SVGAGI. This CDR3 contains 19 residues.

This chain links TRBV6-1 with TRBJ2-1, with 14 bases lining up with TRBD2. With V trimmed by 4 bases and J by 5 bases, 10 bases remained unmatched. Germline V lookup: CDR1 MNHNS, CDR2 SASEGT. The CDR3 sequence is 18 residues long. In nucleotides, the CDR3 is TGTGCCAGCAGTGGACGTCCACAGACTAGCGGGAGGGACAATGAGCAGTTCTTC. Translating gives CASSGRPQTSGRDNEQFF.

Regarding this clonotype: It differs at one base from a far larger clone, so likely a read error. The chain joins TRBV11-2 to TRBJ2-5; D unresolved. Germline CDR1 is SGHAT and CDR2 is FQNNGV. CDR3 length equals 15 residues. The V end was cut by 5 bases, the J end by 1 base, with 14 bases between. As DNA, the CDR3 is TGTGCCAGCAGCCAAGGTGTGGACGTCCAAGAGACCCAGTACTTC. Amino acid sequence: CASSQGVDVQETQYF.

This clonotype was seen many times. The V gene is TRBV11-2, the J gene TRBJ2-7; 13 bases agree with TRBD2. The length of the CDR3 is 18 residues. Germline V gene lookup returns CDR1 SGHAT and CDR2 FQNNGV. Losses at the gene ends were 1 base for V and 2 bases for J; bases not matched to a gene: 8. CDR3 nucleotide sequence: TGTGCCAGCAGCTTAGTAAGGACAGGGACTAGCGGGGCCTACGAGCAGTACTTC. Protein product: CASSLVRTGTSGAYEQYF.

This chain uses TRBV29-1 with TRBJ2-7; D ambiguous. Trimming removed 6 bases at V and 0 bases at J, with 12 bases between. The length of the CDR3 is 13 residues. Germline V gene data show CDR1 as SQVTM and CDR2 as ANQGSEA. This chain's CDR3 is CSVLSLASYEQYF. The CDR3 region has the DNA TGCAGCGTCTTATCCCTCGCCTCCTACGAGCAGTACTTC.